The source of this TCR beta chain is a study of blood T cells in healthy people across ages. The CDR3 length is 15 residues. Trimming took 3 bases from V and 5 from J, leaving 14 bases between them. The germline V gene encodes CDR1 DFQATT and CDR2 SNEGSKA (reference sequence). A second 7 to 11 cycle PCR used barcoded and J-beta primers. TCRdb fed the 5' RACE reads into MiXCR, producing one record per CDR3 protein. The sample consists of about 640,000 distinct CDR3 sequences, about 30% of them appearing once. The sequenced sample was blood. The chain has TRBV20-1 and TRBJ1-6, with a possible D match to TRBD1 (5 bases). The sequence derives from a woman over 75 in good health. The CDR3 loop reads CSARDAGRDNSPLHF. The DNA for the CDR3 is TGCAGTGCTAGGGACGCGGGACGAGATAATTCACCCCTCCACTTT.